This is a list of T cell receptor beta chains from one sample in a study of CD8+CD57+ T cells in acquired aplastic anemia. Using its own MiXCR run on the reads, TCRdb lists one record per CDR3 protein. The sample shows approximately 150,000 distinct CDR3 sequences, around 47% of them seen only once. Sequencing was done on a sample of sorted CD4+, CD8+, or CD8+CD57+ T cells (not recorded which) from PBMCs. These TCRs come from a human donor with aplastic anemia. CDR3s include the opening cysteine and the closing phenylalanine or tryptophan. Fields, in order: CDR3 DNA, CDR3 protein, D gene, clone size, V gene, J gene. A D gene is named only where the DNA matches it firmly. Size is stated for part of the rows, as once, few or many counts, or as a class when the clone is expanded.

CDR3 DNA: TGTGCCAGCAGTATAACGGGACTGGGCCTTAGTGGGGGCTACGAGCAGTACTTC; CDR3 protein: CASSITGLGLSGGYEQYF; D gene: NA; clone size: many; V gene: TRBV7-9; J gene: TRBJ2-7
CDR3 DNA: TGTGCCAGCAGCTTACAGGAGGGAAACACCATATATTTT; CDR3 protein: CASSLQEGNTIYF; D gene: NA; clone size: many; V gene: TRBV7-6; J gene: TRBJ1-3
CDR3 DNA: TGTGCCAGCAGCTTAAGTAGGGCTAGCGGGGAGTACGAGCAGTACTTC; CDR3 protein: CASSLSRASGEYEQYF; D gene: TRBD2; clone size: many; V gene: TRBV7-3; J gene: TRBJ2-7
CDR3 DNA: TGTGCCAGCCCTGGGGCCGCCGGGGAGCTGTTTTTT; CDR3 protein: CASPGAAGELFF; D gene: NA; clone size: NA; V gene: TRBV7-2; J gene: TRBJ2-2
CDR3 DNA: TGTGCCAGCAGGTCCAGGGGGGGGGCCCTGAACACTGAAGCTTTCTTT; CDR3 protein: CASRSRGGALNTEAFF; D gene: TRBD1; clone size: many; V gene: TRBV7-2; J gene: TRBJ1-1
CDR3 DNA: TGTGCCAGCAGCTTAGCCGGGACACCGCGTCCGAACACCGGGGAGCTGTTTTTT; CDR3 protein: CASSLAGTPRPNTGELFF; D gene: NA; clone size: NA; V gene: TRBV7-7; J gene: TRBJ2-2
CDR3 DNA: TGTGCCAGCAGCTTGATGACTAGCGGAGATACGCAGTATTTT; CDR3 protein: CASSLMTSGDTQYF; D gene: TRBD2; clone size: few; V gene: TRBV7-3; J gene: TRBJ2-3
CDR3 DNA: TGCGCCAGCAGTCCCGGGGATTCACCCCTCCACTTT; CDR3 protein: CASSPGDSPLHF; D gene: NA; clone size: NA; V gene: TRBV5-1; J gene: TRBJ1-6
CDR3 DNA: TGCAGTGCTAGCCCCCCCAGGGGAGCTTTCTTT; CDR3 protein: CSASPPRGAFF; D gene: NA; clone size: NA; V gene: TRBV20-1; J gene: TRBJ1-1
CDR3 DNA: TGTGCCATCAGAGCAGACAGGGCCCGATCTAACTATGGCTACACCTTC; CDR3 protein: CAIRADRARSNYGYTF; D gene: TRBD1; clone size: once; V gene: TRBV10-3; J gene: TRBJ1-2
CDR3 DNA: TGTGCCACTGAGACCGTAGCGGGCCCCGAGCAGTTCTTC; CDR3 protein: CATETVAGPEQFF; D gene: TRBD2; clone size: few; V gene: TRBV19; J gene: TRBJ2-1
CDR3 DNA: TGTGCCAGCAGTTTAGATCAGGGGGGCTGGGGCTACACCTTC; CDR3 protein: CASSLDQGGWGYTF; D gene: TRBD1; clone size: once; V gene: TRBV12-3/TRBV12-4; J gene: TRBJ1-2
CDR3 DNA: TGCAGTGCCCGGACAGGGGGCCACACTGAAGCTTTCTTT; CDR3 protein: CSARTGGHTEAFF; D gene: TRBD1; clone size: once; V gene: TRBV20-1; J gene: TRBJ1-1
CDR3 DNA: TGTGCCAGCAGTGACGGCAGGACCTACAATGAGCAGTTCTTC; CDR3 protein: CASSDGRTYNEQFF; D gene: NA; clone size: NA; V gene: TRBV2; J gene: TRBJ2-1
CDR3 DNA: TGTGCCAGTAGTCTTGACGGAGGAGGACCCTTCATGAACACTGAAGCTTTCTTT; CDR3 protein: CASSLDGGGPFMNTEAFF; D gene: NA; clone size: NA; V gene: TRBV19; J gene: TRBJ1-1
CDR3 DNA: TGTGCCACCAGTGATTCGCTAGCGGGAGCTTCAGATACGCAGTATTTT; CDR3 protein: CATSDSLAGASDTQYF; D gene: TRBD2; clone size: many; V gene: TRBV24-1; J gene: TRBJ2-3
CDR3 DNA: TGTGCCAGCAGCATCGGACAGGGTGGCTCACCCCTCCACTTT; CDR3 protein: CASSIGQGGSPLHF; D gene: TRBD1; clone size: NA; V gene: TRBV9; J gene: TRBJ1-6
CDR3 DNA: TGCGCCAGCAGCTTGGACAGGGTCTCCTACGAGCAGTACTTC; CDR3 protein: CASSLDRVSYEQYF; D gene: NA; clone size: NA; V gene: TRBV5-1; J gene: TRBJ2-7
CDR3 DNA: TGTGCCAGCAGTAGGACTCTAAGTACGCAGTATTTT; CDR3 protein: CASSRTLSTQYF; D gene: NA; clone size: few; V gene: TRBV25-1; J gene: TRBJ2-3
CDR3 DNA: TGTGCCAGCTCTAACGACAGGGGGGACACTGAAGCTTTCTTT; CDR3 protein: CASSNDRGDTEAFF; D gene: TRBD1; clone size: many; V gene: TRBV6-1; J gene: TRBJ1-1
CDR3 DNA: TGTGCCACTGGCGACAGGGTGGATTCACCCCTCCACTTT; CDR3 protein: CATGDRVDSPLHF; D gene: TRBD1; clone size: many; V gene: TRBV19; J gene: TRBJ1-6
CDR3 DNA: TGCAGCGTTGCAGGGTTTAACTATGGCTACACCTTC; CDR3 protein: CSVAGFNYGYTF; D gene: NA; clone size: medium-sized; V gene: TRBV29-1; J gene: TRBJ1-2
CDR3 DNA: TGTGCCAGCACCGACAGGGTTAAGTCACCCCTCCACTTT; CDR3 protein: CASTDRVKSPLHF; D gene: TRBD1; clone size: few; V gene: TRBV7-2; J gene: TRBJ1-6
CDR3 DNA: TGTGCCAGCAGTTTATCCGGGACGCACTATGAAAAACTGTTTTTT; CDR3 protein: CASSLSGTHYEKLFF; D gene: NA; clone size: few; V gene: TRBV27; J gene: TRBJ1-4
CDR3 DNA: TGTGCCAGTGGTCCGGGTAGGGAGACCCAGTACTTC; CDR3 protein: CASGPGRETQYF; D gene: NA; clone size: few; V gene: TRBV2; J gene: TRBJ2-5
CDR3 DNA: TGTGCCAGCAGCGACCTTCGGGCAGGAGGTGATTCACCCCTCCACTTT; CDR3 protein: CASSDLRAGGDSPLHF; D gene: NA; clone size: NA; V gene: TRBV11-1; J gene: TRBJ1-6